A single sample is the source of the 16 T cell receptor beta chains below, sequenced in a study of post-analysis software for immune sequencing data. The study, taken as a whole, reports: Patients carried roughly 5 TRBV segments more frequently than controls did, and TRBV5-6, TRBV5-1 and TRBV20-1 were among them.

The antigens for these receptors are not known. Unique molecular identifiers were carried by the TCR beta cDNA libraries. TCRdb re-called the PCR reads through MiXCR, storing one row per CDR3 protein. In the table there are around 500,000 distinct CDR3 sequences, roughly 34% of which are singletons. The sample consisted of blood. The receptors derive from a girl aged 2-17 years with multiple sclerosis.

In its sample, this clonotype was seen a few times. The chain is built from TRBV27 and TRBJ2-7; 8 bases align to TRBD1. The CDR3 has 17 residues. Germline V gives CDR1 MNHEY, CDR2 SMNVEV (reference sequence). The V segment lost 10 bases and the J segment 5 bases; nucleotides outside the gene matches: 22. The CDR3 loop reads CAKRLGTGQGGGNEQYF. The CDR3 bases are TGTGCCAAGAGACTGGGGACAGGACAGGGAGGTGGGAACGAGCAGTACTTC.

The V call is TRBV9, the J call TRBJ2-6; D not certain. CDR1 and CDR2 from the germline V gene are SGDLS and YYNGEE. The CDR3 has 12 residues. Deletions cut 5 bases from V and 6 bases from J, with 6 bases between. CDR3 nucleotides: TGTGCCAGCAGTCACGTGGCCAACGTCCTGACTTTC. Amino acids: CASSHVANVLTF.

Written as DNA, the CDR3 is TGTGCCAGCTCAGGGGGACCGTTTCAAGAGACCCAGTACTTC. This sequence encodes CASSGGPFQETQYF. This sequence joins TRBV18 and TRBJ2-5; D may be TRBD1 or TRBD2 (5 bases each). Per germline, CDR1 KGHSH and CDR2 LQKENI. V dropped 5 bases and J dropped 2 bases, with 12 bases sitting between them. This CDR3 is built from 14 residues.

The chain combines TRBV20-1 with TRBJ2-1, with a weak D call TRBD2 (6 bases). The J call may be mistaken, given a closer DNA end match to TRBJ2-7. The CDR3 covers 13 residues. CDR1 DFQATT and CDR2 SNEGSKA come from the germline V gene (reference sequence). Here the CDR3 reads CSARGGSFNEQYF. CDR3 in DNA: TGCAGTGCTAGGGGGGGTAGTTTCAATGAGCAGTACTTC.

The chain uses TRBV6-5 and TRBJ1-2; D is ambiguous. V dropped 4 bases and J dropped 0 bases, with 9 bases sitting between them. The germline V gene encodes CDR1 MNHEY and CDR2 SVGAGI. CDR3 length equals 14 residues. CDR3 amino acids: CASSLAYSNYGYTF. The CDR3 coding sequence is TGTGCCAGCAGTTTGGCGTACTCTAACTATGGCTACACCTTC.

V usage is TRBV12-3 or TRBV12-4 and J usage is TRBJ2-3; the D gene is possibly TRBD1 (6 bases). The CDR3 has 16 amino acids. Trimming took 8 bases from V and 15 from J, leaving 33 bases between them. The CDR3 sequence: CASAPYSRVRTDAEYF. The CDR3 bases are TGTGCCAGCGCCCCCTATAGCAGAGTGAGGACAGATGCGGAATATTTT.

The rearrangement joins TRBV7-3 to TRBJ2-3, with TRBD2 matching over 8 bases. The V gene's germline CDR1 is SGHTA and CDR2 FQGTGA. The V segment lost 2 bases and the J segment 1 base; nucleotides outside the gene matches: 2. This CDR3 has 15 amino acids. CDR3: CASSLETSGTDTQYF. The CDR3, as DNA: TGTGCCAGCAGCTTAGAGACTAGCGGCACAGATACGCAGTATTTT.

The V and J genes are TRBV6-1 and TRBJ2-1, with TRBD1 identical over 7 bases. The V gene end was trimmed by 5 bases and the J gene end by 2 bases; junction bases not matched to a gene: 6. CDR3 size: 15 residues. Germline CDR1 is MNHNS and CDR2 is SASEGT. The CDR3 DNA is TGTGCCAGCAGTAGGGACAGATTAACCTACAATGAGCAGTTCTTC. It specifies CASSRDRLTYNEQFF.

This clonotype was counted between two and nine times. The chain combines TRBV6-5 with TRBJ2-1, with 9 bases identical to TRBD2. Germline V CDR1 and CDR2: MNHEY, SVGAGI. The CDR3 runs to 15 residues. V shed 6 bases and J 9 bases; nucleotides not matched to a gene: 12. The DNA of the CDR3 is TGTGCCAGCAGACTTAGCGGGAGCTCCTACGGTGAGCAGTTCTTC. Protein product: CASRLSGSSYGEQFF.

This clonotype was seen many times. The CDR3 bases are TGCAGTGCCCGCCGGGACACAGACTACGAGCAGTACTTC. Its translation is CSARRDTDYEQYF. V usage is TRBV20-1 and J usage is TRBJ2-7; D may be TRBD1 (6 bases). This CDR3 contains 13 residues. The V gene lost 6 bases and the J gene lost 3 bases, with 15 bases spanning the gap. Germline CDR1 and CDR2: DFQATT and SNEGSKA (reference sequence).

This chain uses TRBV5-1 with TRBJ2-5; 8 nucleotides line up with TRBD2. Looked up from germline, CDR1 is SGHRS and CDR2 is YFSETQ. J was trimmed by 2 bases and V by 4 bases; bases with no gene match: 13. The length of the CDR3 is 17 residues. The CDR3 reads CASSRSPQLAVQETQYF. Here the CDR3 DNA reads TGCGCCAGCAGCCGGAGCCCCCAACTAGCGGTGCAAGAGACCCAGTACTTC. Filled out from reference TRBV5-1 and TRBJ2-5, the complete variable domain reads KAGVTQTPRYLIKTRGQQVTLSCSPISGHRSVSWYQQTPGQGLQFLFEYFSETQRNKGNFPGRFSGRQFSNSRSEMNVSTLELGDSALYLCASSRSPQLAVQETQYFGPGTRLLVL.

This clonotype was seen only a few times. This rearrangement joins TRBV12-5 to TRBJ2-1; no firm D call. Per germline, CDR1 LGHNT and CDR2 FRNRAP. The CDR3 spans 12 residues. With 0 bases removed from V and 6 bases from J, the gap between germline ends came to 3 bases. The CDR3 DNA is TGTGCTAGTGGTTTGGTCGGCAATGAGCAGTTCTTC. Translation: CASGLVGNEQFF.

A note on this clonotype: At one end, the junction sequence differs from germline, possibly due to a read error. The CDR3 loop is CTSMLEAAANEQYF. For the CDR3, the DNA is TGTACCAGCATGTTGGAGGCTGCAGCCAATGAGCAGTACTTC. This chain connects TRBV12-3 or TRBV12-4 to TRBJ2-5; D perhaps matches TRBD2 (5 bases). The CDR3 runs 14 residues.

This clonotype was seen just once. V and J are TRBV28 and TRBJ2-1; D perhaps matches TRBD1 (6 bases). Trimming left V 6 bases short and J 9 bases short, with 12 bases between. The CDR3 loop spans 12 amino acids. Germline-derived CDR1 and CDR2 are MDHEN and SYDVKM. The CDR3 loop reads CASSAVTGEQFF. In DNA, the CDR3 is TGTGCCAGCAGCGCGGTGACAGGTGAGCAGTTCTTC.

The chain links TRBV2 to TRBJ2-6; 9 positions agree with TRBD1. Germline V CDR1 and CDR2: SNHLY, FYNNEI. Trimming cost V 7 bases and J 0 bases; bases outside gene matches: 13. This CDR3 has 19 amino acids. CDR3 region: CASTKGTGLIFSGANVLTF. CDR3 nucleotide sequence: TGTGCCAGCACGAAAGGGACAGGGTTGATATTCTCTGGGGCCAACGTCCTGACTTTC.

This rearrangement joins TRBV29-1 to TRBJ2-2, with D unresolved. Germline V gives CDR1 SQVTM, CDR2 ANQGSEA. Trimming pared 4 bases from V and 6 bases from J, leaving 6 bases between. The CDR3 has 11 residues. The CDR3 protein is CSVARAGELFF. The CDR3 DNA follows: TGCAGCGTTGCTAGGGCCGGGGAGCTGTTTTTT.